The present entry profiles one T cell receptor beta chain with its context. The source of the sample is a study of T cell changes during pregnancy in multiple sclerosis. Trimming took off 5 bases at V and 2 bases at J, with 14 bases between the two ends. Germline CDR1 and CDR2: LNHNV and YYDKDF (reference sequence). This CDR3 contains 15 residues. Assay: immunoSEQ multiplex PCR; the TCRdb copy retains only in-frame clones and omits some. The sample carries about 73,000 clones, approximately 92% recorded once. The gene calls are TRBV15 and TRBJ2-3, with D perhaps matching TRBD2 (5 bases). Sample: peripheral blood, taken in the third trimester of pregnancy. The sequence was obtained from a female donor in good health, enrolled as a control in a pregnancy study. The CDR3 coding sequence is TGTGCCACCAGCGGGGAGTTGTTGACCACAGATACGCAGTATTTT. It yields the protein CATSGELLTTDTQYF.